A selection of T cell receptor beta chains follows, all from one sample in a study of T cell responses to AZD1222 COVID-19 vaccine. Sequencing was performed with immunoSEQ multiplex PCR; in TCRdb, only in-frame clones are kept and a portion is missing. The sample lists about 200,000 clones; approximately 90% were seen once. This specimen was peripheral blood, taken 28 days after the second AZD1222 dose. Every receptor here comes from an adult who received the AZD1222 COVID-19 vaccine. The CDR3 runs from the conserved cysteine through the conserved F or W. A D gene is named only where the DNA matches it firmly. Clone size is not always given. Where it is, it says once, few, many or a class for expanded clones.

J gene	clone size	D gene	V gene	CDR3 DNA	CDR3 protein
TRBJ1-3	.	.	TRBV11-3	TGTGCCAGCAGCTTCAGGTTGAGTGGCTCTGGAAACACCATATATTTT	CASSFRLSGSGNTIYF
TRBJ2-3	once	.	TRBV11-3	TGTGCCAGCAGCTTAGGACTTAGCACAGATACGCAGTATTTT	CASSLGLSTDTQYF
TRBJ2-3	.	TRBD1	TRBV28	TGTGCCAGCCAAGTGGGGACAGGGGACCCTTCAAGCACAGATACGCAGTATTTT	CASQVGTGDPSSTDTQYF
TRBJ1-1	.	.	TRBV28	TGTGCCAGCAGTTCGACAGTCACTGAAGCTTTCTTT	CASSSTVTEAFF
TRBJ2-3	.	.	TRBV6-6	TGTGCCAGCAGTTACGACCACCGGGACCGGGACGTGGCGCAGTATTTT	CASSYDHRDRDVAQYF
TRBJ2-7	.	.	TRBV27	TGTGCCAGCAGTTTATTTAGCTCCTACGAGCAGTACTTC	CASSLFSSYEQYF
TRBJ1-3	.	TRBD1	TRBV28	TGTGCCAGCAGATCCCGGGGACAGCTCTCTGGAAACACCATATATTTT	CASRSRGQLSGNTIYF
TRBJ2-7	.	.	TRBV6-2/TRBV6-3	TGTGCCAGCAGTTACCCGGATATAGTGGCGTACGAGCAGTACTTC	CASSYPDIVAYEQYF
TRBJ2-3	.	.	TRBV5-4	TGTGCCAGCAGCCCCGCTGGGGTATCAGATACGCAGTATTTT	CASSPAGVSDTQYF
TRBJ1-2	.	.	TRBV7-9	TGTGCCAGCAGCCAGGGACGCCTGGCCCATGGCTACACCTTC	CASSQGRLAHGYTF
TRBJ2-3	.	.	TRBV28	TGTGCCAGCAGTTCCCTCGGGGGTCCCGGGGTCTCAGATACGCAGTATTTT	CASSSLGGPGVSDTQYF
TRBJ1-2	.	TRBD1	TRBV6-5	TGTGCCAGCAGTTACCCGACAGGGGGCCTCTATGGCTACACCTTC	CASSYPTGGLYGYTF
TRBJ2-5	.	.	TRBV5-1	TGCGCCAGCAGCCCATGGACAGAAGAGACCCAGTACTTC	CASSPWTEETQYF
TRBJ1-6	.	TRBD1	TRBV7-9	TGTGCCAGCAGCTTCTTTCAGGGGGCGGCCTATAATTCACCCCTCCACTTT	CASSFFQGAAYNSPLHF
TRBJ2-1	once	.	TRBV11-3	TGTGCCAGCAGCTTAGAGGGTAGCGAAACCTACAATGAGCAGTTCTTC	CASSLEGSETYNEQFF
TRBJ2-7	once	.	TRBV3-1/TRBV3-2	TGTGCCAGCAGCCCGGACGGGTCCTACGAGCAGTACTTC	CASSPDGSYEQYF
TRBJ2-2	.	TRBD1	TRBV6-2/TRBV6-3	TGTGCCAGCAGTTACCCCGGGACAGGGGGGCTGTTTTTT	CASSYPGTGGLFF
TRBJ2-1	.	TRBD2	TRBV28	TGTGCCAGCAAGAGCGCGGGAGCGAGCTCCTACAATGAGCAGTTCTTC	CASKSAGASSYNEQFF
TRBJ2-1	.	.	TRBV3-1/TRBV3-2	TGTGCCAGCAGCCAAGGAGCAGAGGGGGGAAAGCAGTTCTTC	CASSQGAEGGKQFF
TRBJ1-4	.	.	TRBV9	TGTGCCAGCAGCGTATACGGAGGCTTGGGCGAAAAACTGTTTTTT	CASSVYGGLGEKLFF
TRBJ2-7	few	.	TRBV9	TGTGCCAGCAGCGTAGCTCCCGGTTCCAGCTCCTACGAGCAGTACTTC	CASSVAPGSSSYEQYF
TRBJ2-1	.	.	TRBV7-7	TGTGCTAGCAGCAACGGGCCGTACAATGAGCAGTTCTTC	CASSNGPYNEQFF